This is a list of T cell receptor beta chains from one sample in a study of shared clonotypes between healthy human individuals. Measured with immunoSEQ multiplex PCR; TCRdb has only the in-frame clones, and not every one. The sample holds under 2,500,000 clones, 95% seen once. Sequences were obtained from naive CD4+ T cells sorted from blood. Receptors originate from a man between 18 and 35 years old in good health. Both conserved end residues are part of each CDR3. A D gene is named only where the DNA matches it firmly. For some rows the clone size is stated as once, few or many, or as a class when expanded; others skip it.

j_gene: TRBJ2-2; abundance: NA; d_gene: NA; v_gene: TRBV18; CDR3aa: CASSPLLASNTGELFF; CDR3nt: TGTGCCAGCTCACCACTGCTAGCGTCGAACACCGGGGAGCTGTTTTTT
j_gene: TRBJ2-1; abundance: NA; d_gene: NA; v_gene: TRBV5-1; CDR3aa: CASSQLPTYNEQFF; CDR3nt: TGCGCCAGCAGTCAACTACCTACTTACAATGAGCAGTTCTTC
j_gene: TRBJ2-7; abundance: NA; d_gene: NA; v_gene: TRBV11-2; CDR3aa: CASSLLPDRVYEQYF; CDR3nt: TGTGCCAGCAGCTTGCTCCCGGACAGAGTCTACGAGCAGTACTTC
j_gene: TRBJ2-1; abundance: once; d_gene: TRBD2; v_gene: TRBV7-2; CDR3aa: CASSLGLAGDNEQFF; CDR3nt: TGTGCCAGCAGCTTGGGACTAGCGGGGGACAATGAGCAGTTCTTC
j_gene: TRBJ2-2; abundance: few; d_gene: TRBD2; v_gene: TRBV30; CDR3aa: CAWRTSANTGELFF; CDR3nt: TGTGCCTGGAGGACTAGCGCGAACACCGGGGAGCTGTTTTTT
j_gene: TRBJ1-3; abundance: NA; d_gene: NA; v_gene: TRBV5-1; CDR3aa: CASSLDDSGNTIYF; CDR3nt: TGCGCCAGCAGCTTGGACGACTCTGGAAACACCATATATTTT
j_gene: TRBJ1-2; abundance: NA; d_gene: NA; v_gene: TRBV7-9; CDR3aa: CASSRPTDYGYTF; CDR3nt: TGTGCCAGCAGCCGCCCGACTGACTATGGCTACACCTTC
j_gene: TRBJ1-1; abundance: NA; d_gene: TRBD1; v_gene: TRBV7-6; CDR3aa: CASSPGQGGDTEAFF; CDR3nt: TGTGCCAGCAGCCCGGGACAGGGTGGGGACACTGAAGCTTTCTTT
j_gene: TRBJ1-5; abundance: NA; d_gene: TRBD1; v_gene: TRBV7-8; CDR3aa: CASSLAGQLNSNQPQHF; CDR3nt: TGTGCCAGCAGCTTAGCGGGACAGTTGAATAGCAATCAGCCCCAGCATTTT
j_gene: TRBJ2-1; abundance: NA; d_gene: TRBD2; v_gene: TRBV4-1; CDR3aa: CASSQEPPSTSGNYNEQFF; CDR3nt: TGCGCCAGCAGCCAAGAGCCCCCCTCCACTAGCGGGAATTACAATGAGCAGTTCTTC
j_gene: TRBJ2-5; abundance: NA; d_gene: TRBD2; v_gene: TRBV5-1; CDR3aa: CASKTSGRETQYF; CDR3nt: TGCGCCAGCAAGACTAGCGGGAGGGAGACCCAGTACTTC
j_gene: TRBJ1-2; abundance: NA; d_gene: TRBD1; v_gene: TRBV28; CDR3aa: CASSAPGGANYGYTF; CDR3nt: TGTGCCAGCAGTGCACCAGGGGGCGCAAACTATGGCTACACCTTC
j_gene: TRBJ1-6; abundance: NA; d_gene: TRBD1; v_gene: TRBV9; CDR3aa: CASSENTGVSPLHF; CDR3nt: TGTGCCAGCAGCGAAAACACAGGGGTTTCACCCCTCCACTTT
j_gene: TRBJ2-3; abundance: NA; d_gene: TRBD1; v_gene: TRBV9; CDR3aa: CASSVGQGASTDTQYF; CDR3nt: TGTGCCAGCAGCGTCGGACAGGGGGCTAGCACAGATACGCAGTATTTT
j_gene: TRBJ1-3; abundance: NA; d_gene: NA; v_gene: TRBV5-1; CDR3aa: CASRPGHEGNTIYF; CDR3nt: TGCGCCAGCAGACCGGGACACGAGGGAAACACCATATATTTT
j_gene: TRBJ2-7; abundance: NA; d_gene: NA; v_gene: TRBV7-2; CDR3aa: CASSSVIGQPYEQYF; CDR3nt: TGTGCCAGCAGCTCCGTTATTGGCCAACCCTACGAGCAGTACTTC
j_gene: TRBJ2-3; abundance: NA; d_gene: TRBD1; v_gene: TRBV11-3; CDR3aa: CASSQGDRITDTQYF; CDR3nt: TGTGCCAGCAGCCAGGGGGACAGAATCACAGATACGCAGTATTTT
j_gene: TRBJ2-1; abundance: NA; d_gene: TRBD2; v_gene: TRBV29-1; CDR3aa: CSVCPPRETSSYEQFF; CDR3nt: TGCAGCGTATGCCCCCCGAGGGAGACTAGCAGTTATGAGCAGTTCTTC
j_gene: TRBJ2-7; abundance: NA; d_gene: NA; v_gene: TRBV7-8; CDR3aa: CASSPDRWNSYEQYF; CDR3nt: TGTGCCAGCAGCCCGGATCGGTGGAACTCCTACGAGCAGTACTTC
j_gene: TRBJ2-7; abundance: NA; d_gene: TRBD1; v_gene: TRBV4-1; CDR3aa: CASSQGTQGAYEQYF; CDR3nt: TGCGCCAGCAGCCAAGGAACTCAGGGGGCCTACGAGCAGTACTTC
j_gene: TRBJ1-1; abundance: NA; d_gene: NA; v_gene: TRBV7-9; CDR3aa: CASSAFAVGNTEAFF; CDR3nt: TGTGCCAGCAGCGCCTTCGCGGTGGGGAACACTGAAGCTTTCTTT
j_gene: TRBJ2-5; abundance: few; d_gene: TRBD2; v_gene: TRBV30; CDR3aa: CAWSVSHSGRGGRETQYF; CDR3nt: TGTGCCTGGAGTGTGAGTCATAGCGGGAGAGGGGGGAGAGAGACCCAGTACTTC
j_gene: TRBJ1-6; abundance: NA; d_gene: NA; v_gene: TRBV5-1; CDR3aa: CARVLINSPLHF; CDR3nt: TGCGCCAGGGTTTTAATTAATTCACCCCTCCACTTT
j_gene: TRBJ2-5; abundance: NA; d_gene: NA; v_gene: TRBV18; CDR3aa: CASSRKRGPNAQETQYF; CDR3nt: TGTGCCAGCTCCCGCAAACGTGGACCGAACGCTCAAGAGACCCAGTACTTC
j_gene: TRBJ2-7; abundance: once; d_gene: NA; v_gene: TRBV14; CDR3aa: CASSQVGAPSNEQYF; CDR3nt: TGTGCCAGCAGCCAAGTGGGGGCCCCTTCTAACGAGCAGTACTTC
j_gene: TRBJ1-5; abundance: NA; d_gene: NA; v_gene: TRBV30; CDR3aa: CAWNAGQSPNQPQHF; CDR3nt: TGTGCCTGGAATGCGGGACAAAGCCCGAATCAGCCCCAGCATTTT
j_gene: TRBJ2-7; abundance: NA; d_gene: NA; v_gene: TRBV15; CDR3aa: CATSRDLLQSYEQYF; CDR3nt: TGTGCCACCAGCAGAGATTTACTCCAGAGTTACGAGCAGTACTTC
j_gene: TRBJ2-3; abundance: NA; d_gene: NA; v_gene: TRBV11-2; CDR3aa: CASMGTAKVDTQYF; CDR3nt: TGTGCCAGCATGGGGACCGCCAAAGTCGATACGCAGTATTTT
j_gene: TRBJ1-5; abundance: few; d_gene: TRBD1; v_gene: TRBV4-1; CDR3aa: CASSQEAGTGSNQPQHF; CDR3nt: TGCGCCAGCAGCCAAGAGGCCGGGACAGGGAGCAATCAGCCCCAGCATTTT
j_gene: TRBJ1-4; abundance: once; d_gene: NA; v_gene: TRBV6-5; CDR3aa: CASSRYTTNEKLFF; CDR3nt: TGTGCCAGCAGTCGTTACACAACTAATGAAAAACTGTTTTTT
j_gene: TRBJ2-4; abundance: NA; d_gene: NA; v_gene: TRBV19; CDR3aa: CASTDSQQAKNIQYF; CDR3nt: TGTGCCAGTACCGACTCCCAGCAAGCCAAAAACATTCAGTACTTC
j_gene: TRBJ1-2; abundance: few; d_gene: NA; v_gene: TRBV10-3; CDR3aa: CAISDSGYGYTF; CDR3nt: TGTGCCATCAGTGATTCAGGCTATGGCTACACCTTC
j_gene: TRBJ1-6; abundance: NA; d_gene: NA; v_gene: TRBV7-6; CDR3aa: CASSLDSSYNSPLHF; CDR3nt: TGTGCCAGCAGCTTGGACAGCTCCTATAATTCACCCCTCCACTTT
j_gene: TRBJ2-7; abundance: NA; d_gene: NA; v_gene: TRBV2; CDR3aa: CASSVRGSPVEQYF; CDR3nt: TGTGCCAGCAGTGTTCGGGGGAGCCCAGTCGAGCAGTACTTC
j_gene: TRBJ1-3; abundance: once; d_gene: NA; v_gene: TRBV2; CDR3aa: CASSGYPTSGNTIYF; CDR3nt: TGTGCCAGCAGTGGGTATCCCACCTCTGGAAACACCATATATTTT
j_gene: TRBJ2-5; abundance: once; d_gene: NA; v_gene: TRBV4-1; CDR3aa: CASSERGTRETQYF; CDR3nt: TGCGCCAGCAGCGAAAGAGGGACACGGGAGACCCAGTACTTC
j_gene: TRBJ2-1; abundance: NA; d_gene: TRBD2; v_gene: TRBV15; CDR3aa: CATSRGSGGASSYNEQFF; CDR3nt: TGTGCCACCAGCAGAGGTAGCGGGGGGGCCAGCTCCTACAATGAGCAGTTCTTC
j_gene: TRBJ1-1; abundance: once; d_gene: TRBD1; v_gene: TRBV27; CDR3aa: CASSRTGMNTEAFF; CDR3nt: TGTGCCAGCAGTCGGACAGGGATGAACACTGAAGCTTTCTTT
j_gene: TRBJ2-5; abundance: NA; d_gene: NA; v_gene: TRBV5-1; CDR3aa: CASSGGGSETQYF; CDR3nt: TGCGCCAGCAGCGGTGGCGGATCAGAGACCCAGTACTTC
j_gene: TRBJ2-2; abundance: NA; d_gene: NA; v_gene: TRBV27; CDR3aa: CASSFLTGELFF; CDR3nt: TGTGCCAGCAGTTTCCTTACCGGGGAGCTGTTTTTT
j_gene: TRBJ2-2; abundance: NA; d_gene: TRBD1; v_gene: TRBV5-1; CDR3aa: CASSLAWTGGTGELFF; CDR3nt: TGCGCCAGCAGCTTGGCCTGGACAGGGGGCACCGGGGAGCTGTTTTTT
j_gene: TRBJ2-7; abundance: NA; d_gene: TRBD1; v_gene: TRBV28; CDR3aa: CASSLMGQGLDEQYF; CDR3nt: TGTGCCAGCAGTTTAATGGGACAGGGTCTCGACGAGCAGTACTTC
j_gene: TRBJ2-3; abundance: NA; d_gene: NA; v_gene: TRBV27; CDR3aa: CASSLDSPDTDTQYF; CDR3nt: TGTGCCAGCAGTTTAGACTCCCCGGACACAGATACGCAGTATTTT
j_gene: TRBJ2-7; abundance: NA; d_gene: NA; v_gene: TRBV5-5; CDR3aa: CASSSSIVIGLDEQYF; CDR3nt: TGTGCCAGCAGCTCCTCTATAGTGATAGGCTTGGACGAGCAGTACTTC
j_gene: TRBJ2-3; abundance: once; d_gene: NA; v_gene: TRBV6-5; CDR3aa: CASSYGASTDTQYF; CDR3nt: TGTGCCAGCAGTTACGGAGCTAGCACAGATACGCAGTATTTT
j_gene: TRBJ1-5; abundance: NA; d_gene: NA; v_gene: TRBV2; CDR3aa: CASSVGYPSNQPQHF; CDR3nt: TGTGCCAGCAGTGTGGGGTATCCTAGCAATCAGCCCCAGCATTTT